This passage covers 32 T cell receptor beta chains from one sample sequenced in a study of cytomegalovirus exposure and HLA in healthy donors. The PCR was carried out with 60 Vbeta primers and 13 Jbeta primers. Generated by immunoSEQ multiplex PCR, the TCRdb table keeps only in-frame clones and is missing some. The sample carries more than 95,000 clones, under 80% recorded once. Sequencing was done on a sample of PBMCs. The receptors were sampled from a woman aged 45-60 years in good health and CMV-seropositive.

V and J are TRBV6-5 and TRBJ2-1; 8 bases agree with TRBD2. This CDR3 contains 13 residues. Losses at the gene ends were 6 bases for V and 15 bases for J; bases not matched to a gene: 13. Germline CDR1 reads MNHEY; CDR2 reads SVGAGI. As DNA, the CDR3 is TGTGCCAGCAGCGAGGGCTTGGGGGGACTAGTGTTCTTC. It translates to CASSEGLGGLVFF.

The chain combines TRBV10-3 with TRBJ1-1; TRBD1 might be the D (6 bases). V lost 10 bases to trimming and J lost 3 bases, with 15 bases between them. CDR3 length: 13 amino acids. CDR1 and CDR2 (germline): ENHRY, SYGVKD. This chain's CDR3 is CASRGGADTEAFF. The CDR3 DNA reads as TGTGCCAGTCGCGGGGGCGCGGACACTGAAGCTTTCTTT.

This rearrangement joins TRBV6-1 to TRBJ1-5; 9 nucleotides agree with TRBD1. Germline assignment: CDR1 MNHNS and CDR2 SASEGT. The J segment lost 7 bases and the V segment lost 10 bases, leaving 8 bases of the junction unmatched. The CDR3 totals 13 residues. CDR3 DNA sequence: TGTGCCACCACGGGACAGGGAAAGCAGCCCCAGCATTTT. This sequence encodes CATTGQGKQPQHF.

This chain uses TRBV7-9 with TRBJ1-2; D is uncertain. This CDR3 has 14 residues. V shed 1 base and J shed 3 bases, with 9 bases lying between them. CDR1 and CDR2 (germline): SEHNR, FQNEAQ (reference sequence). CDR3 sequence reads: CASSLGQVDYGYTF. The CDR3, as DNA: TGTGCCAGCAGCTTAGGCCAGGTAGACTATGGCTACACCTTC.

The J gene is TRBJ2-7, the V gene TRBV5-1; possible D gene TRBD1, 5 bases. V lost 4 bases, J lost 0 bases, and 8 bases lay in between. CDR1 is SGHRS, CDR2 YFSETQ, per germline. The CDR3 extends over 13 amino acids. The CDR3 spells CASSQDNSYEQYF. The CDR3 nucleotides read TGCGCCAGCAGCCAGGACAACTCCTACGAGCAGTACTTC.

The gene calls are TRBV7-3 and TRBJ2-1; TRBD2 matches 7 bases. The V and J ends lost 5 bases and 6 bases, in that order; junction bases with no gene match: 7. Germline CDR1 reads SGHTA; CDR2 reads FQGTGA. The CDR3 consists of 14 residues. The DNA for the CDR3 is TGTGCCAGCAGCCGCTCGGGGGGTGGCAATGAGCAGTTCTTC. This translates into CASSRSGGGNEQFF.

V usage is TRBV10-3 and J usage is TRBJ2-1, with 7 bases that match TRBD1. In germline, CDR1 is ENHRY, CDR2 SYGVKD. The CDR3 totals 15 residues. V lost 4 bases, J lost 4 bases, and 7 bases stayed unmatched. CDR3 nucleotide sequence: TGTGCCATCAGTGCCGCCGGGACAGAGTACAATGAGCAGTTCTTC. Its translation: CAISAAGTEYNEQFF.

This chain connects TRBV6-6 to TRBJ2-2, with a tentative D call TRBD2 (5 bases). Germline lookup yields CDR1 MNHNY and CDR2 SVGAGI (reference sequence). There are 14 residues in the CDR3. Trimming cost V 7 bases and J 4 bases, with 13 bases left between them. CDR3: CASKVAGTTGELFF. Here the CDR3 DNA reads TGTGCCAGCAAGGTGGCGGGTACCACCGGGGAGCTGTTTTTT.

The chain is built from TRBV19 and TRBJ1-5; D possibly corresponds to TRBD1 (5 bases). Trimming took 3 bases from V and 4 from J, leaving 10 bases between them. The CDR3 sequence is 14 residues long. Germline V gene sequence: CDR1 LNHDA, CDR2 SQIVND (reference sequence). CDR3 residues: CASSIRQGNQPQHF. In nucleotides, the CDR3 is TGTGCCAGTAGTATCCGGCAGGGAAATCAGCCCCAGCATTTT.

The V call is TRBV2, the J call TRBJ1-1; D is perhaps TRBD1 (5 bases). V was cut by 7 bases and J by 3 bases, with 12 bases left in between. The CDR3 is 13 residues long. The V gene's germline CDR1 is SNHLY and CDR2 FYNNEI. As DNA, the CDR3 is TGTGCCAGCAACGACAGATGGGACACTGAAGCTTTCTTT. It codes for CASNDRWDTEAFF.

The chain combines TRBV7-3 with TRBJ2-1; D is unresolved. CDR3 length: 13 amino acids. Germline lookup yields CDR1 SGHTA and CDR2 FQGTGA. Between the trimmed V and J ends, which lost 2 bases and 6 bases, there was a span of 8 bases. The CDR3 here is CASSLQASNEQFF. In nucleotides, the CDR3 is TGTGCCAGCAGCTTACAAGCGTCCAATGAGCAGTTCTTC.

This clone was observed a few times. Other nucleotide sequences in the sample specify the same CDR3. The CDR3 DNA follows: TGCAGCGTCCTCGATATGACAGGGAACACTGAAGCTTTCTTT. As protein: CSVLDMTGNTEAFF. The chain couples TRBV29-1 to TRBJ1-1, with a tentative D call TRBD1 (6 bases). V dropped 6 bases and J dropped 1 base, with 15 bases sitting between them. The CDR3 is 14 residues long. Germline V gives CDR1 SQVTM, CDR2 ANQGSEA.

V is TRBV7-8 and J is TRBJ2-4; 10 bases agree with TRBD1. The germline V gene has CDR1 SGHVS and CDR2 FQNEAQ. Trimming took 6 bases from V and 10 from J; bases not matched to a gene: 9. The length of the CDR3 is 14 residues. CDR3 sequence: CASSTRDRGGIQYF. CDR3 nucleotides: TGTGCCAGCAGTACCCGGGACAGGGGAGGAATTCAGTACTTC.

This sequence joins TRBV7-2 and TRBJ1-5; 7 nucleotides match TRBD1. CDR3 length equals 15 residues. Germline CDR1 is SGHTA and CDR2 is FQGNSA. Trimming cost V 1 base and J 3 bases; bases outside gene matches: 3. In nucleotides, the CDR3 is TGTGCCAGCAGCTTAGAGGGGACAGTCAATCAGCCCCAGCATTTT. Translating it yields CASSLEGTVNQPQHF.

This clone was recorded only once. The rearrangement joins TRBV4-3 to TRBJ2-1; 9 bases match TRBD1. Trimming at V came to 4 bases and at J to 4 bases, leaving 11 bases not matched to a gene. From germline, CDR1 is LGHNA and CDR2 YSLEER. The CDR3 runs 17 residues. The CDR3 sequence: CASSLLTGTGRYNEQFF. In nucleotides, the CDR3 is TGCGCCAGCAGCCTACTTACCGGGACAGGGAGATACAATGAGCAGTTCTTC.

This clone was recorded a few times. DNA of the CDR3: TGTGCCAGCAGTTCTACAGGGGATCGTGGCTACACCTTC. Its protein product is CASSSTGDRGYTF. This chain connects TRBV27 to TRBJ1-2; 7 bases fit TRBD1. V was pared by 4 bases and J by 7 bases, with 6 bases of the junction left unmatched. From germline, CDR1 is MNHEY and CDR2 SMNVEV (reference sequence). The CDR3 consists of 13 residues.

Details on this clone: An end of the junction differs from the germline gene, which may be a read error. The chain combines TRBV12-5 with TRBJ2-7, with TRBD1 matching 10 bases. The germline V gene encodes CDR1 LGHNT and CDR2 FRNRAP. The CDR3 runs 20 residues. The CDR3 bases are TGTGCTAGTGCGCAATCTTCGGGACAGGGGTCTCGCGTCCGTCGGTACGGGCAGTACTTC. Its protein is CASAQSSGQGSRVRRYGQYF.

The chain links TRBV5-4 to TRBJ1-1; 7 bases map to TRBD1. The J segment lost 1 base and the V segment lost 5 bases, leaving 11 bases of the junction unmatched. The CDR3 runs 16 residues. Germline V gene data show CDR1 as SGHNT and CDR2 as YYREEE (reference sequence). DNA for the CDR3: TGTGCCAGCAGACCGGGACAGTCAGTAAGGAACACTGAAGCTTTCTTT. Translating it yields CASRPGQSVRNTEAFF.

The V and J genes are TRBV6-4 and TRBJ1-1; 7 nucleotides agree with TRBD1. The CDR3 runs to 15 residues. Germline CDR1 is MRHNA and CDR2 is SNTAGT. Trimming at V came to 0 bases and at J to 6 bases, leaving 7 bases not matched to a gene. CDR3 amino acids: CASSDSFTGTAEAFF. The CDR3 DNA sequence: TGTGCCAGCAGTGACTCCTTCACGGGGACAGCTGAAGCTTTCTTT.

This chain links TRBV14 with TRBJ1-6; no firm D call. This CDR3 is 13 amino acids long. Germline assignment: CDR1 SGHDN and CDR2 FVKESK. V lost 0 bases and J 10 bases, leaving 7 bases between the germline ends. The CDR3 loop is CASSQDWASPLHF. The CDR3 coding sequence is TGTGCCAGCAGCCAAGATTGGGCGTCACCCCTCCACTTT.

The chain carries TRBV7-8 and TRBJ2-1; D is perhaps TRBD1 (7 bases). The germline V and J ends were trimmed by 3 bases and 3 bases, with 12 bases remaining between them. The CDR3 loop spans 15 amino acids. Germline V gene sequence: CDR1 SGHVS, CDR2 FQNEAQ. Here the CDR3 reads CASSLEGAFYNEQFF. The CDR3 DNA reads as TGTGCCAGCAGCTTGGAGGGGGCCTTCTACAATGAGCAGTTCTTC.

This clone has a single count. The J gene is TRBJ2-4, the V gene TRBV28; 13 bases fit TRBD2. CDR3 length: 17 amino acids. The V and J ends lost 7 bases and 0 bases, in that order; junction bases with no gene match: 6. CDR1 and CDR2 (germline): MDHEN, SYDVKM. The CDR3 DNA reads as TGTGCCAGCACCATGGGACTAGCGGGGTTAGCCAAAAACATTCAGTACTTC. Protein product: CASTMGLAGLAKNIQYF.

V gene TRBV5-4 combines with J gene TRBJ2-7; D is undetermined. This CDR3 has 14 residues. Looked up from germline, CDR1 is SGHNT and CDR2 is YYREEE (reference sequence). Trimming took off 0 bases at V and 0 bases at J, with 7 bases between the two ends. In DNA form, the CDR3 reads TGTGCCAGCAGCTTGGGCGTCTACTCCTACGAGCAGTACTTC. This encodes CASSLGVYSYEQYF.

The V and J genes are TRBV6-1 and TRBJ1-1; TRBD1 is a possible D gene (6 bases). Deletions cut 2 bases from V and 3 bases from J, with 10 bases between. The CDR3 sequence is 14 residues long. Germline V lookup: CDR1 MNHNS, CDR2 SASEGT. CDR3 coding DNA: TGTGCCAGCAGTGAATCAGGGGTCGACACTGAAGCTTTCTTT. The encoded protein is CASSESGVDTEAFF.

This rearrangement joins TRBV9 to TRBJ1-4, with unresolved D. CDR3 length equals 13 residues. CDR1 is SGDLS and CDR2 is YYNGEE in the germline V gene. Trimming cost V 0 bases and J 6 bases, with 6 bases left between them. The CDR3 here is CASSVDMDEKLFF. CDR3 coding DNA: TGTGCCAGCAGCGTAGACATGGATGAAAAACTGTTTTTT.

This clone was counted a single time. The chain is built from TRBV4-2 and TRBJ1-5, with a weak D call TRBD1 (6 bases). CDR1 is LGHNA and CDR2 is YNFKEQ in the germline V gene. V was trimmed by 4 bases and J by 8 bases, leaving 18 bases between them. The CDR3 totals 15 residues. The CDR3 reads CASSPSNRAGEPQHF. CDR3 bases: TGTGCCAGCAGCCCAAGTAACAGGGCCGGTGAGCCCCAGCATTTT.

The CDR3: CASSLGDSQETQYF. For the CDR3, the DNA is TGTGCCAGCAGCTTAGGGGACAGCCAAGAGACCCAGTACTTC. The V call is TRBV7-9, the J call TRBJ2-5; 7 nucleotides match TRBD1. Per germline, CDR1 SEHNR and CDR2 FQNEAQ (reference sequence). V trimming: 1 base; J trimming: 1 base; junction bases outside the gene matches: 0. The CDR3 consists of 14 residues. The whole variable domain, filled in from reference TRBV7-9 and TRBJ2-5, reads DTGVSQNPRHKITKRGQNVTFRCDPISEHNRLYWYRQTLGQGPEFLTYFQNEAQLEKSRLLSDRFSAERPKGSFSTLEIQRTEQGDSAMYLCASSLGDSQETQYFGPGTRLLVL.

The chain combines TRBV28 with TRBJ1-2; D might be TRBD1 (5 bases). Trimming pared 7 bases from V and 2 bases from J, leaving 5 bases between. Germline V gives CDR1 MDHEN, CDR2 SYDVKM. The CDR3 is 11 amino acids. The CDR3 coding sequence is TGTGCCAGCAACAGGAACTATGGCTACACCTTC. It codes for CASNRNYGYTF.

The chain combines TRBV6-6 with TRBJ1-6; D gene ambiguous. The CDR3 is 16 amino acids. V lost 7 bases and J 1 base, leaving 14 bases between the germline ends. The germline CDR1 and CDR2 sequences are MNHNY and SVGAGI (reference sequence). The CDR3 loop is CASKLGEESYNSPLHF. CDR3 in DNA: TGTGCCAGCAAGTTAGGAGAGGAATCCTATAATTCACCCCTCCACTTT.

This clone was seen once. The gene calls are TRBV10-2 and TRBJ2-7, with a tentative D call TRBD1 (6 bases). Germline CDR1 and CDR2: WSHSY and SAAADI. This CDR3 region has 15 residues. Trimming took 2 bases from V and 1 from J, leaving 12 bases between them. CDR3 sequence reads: CASSEGQGPSYEQYF. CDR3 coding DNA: TGCGCCAGCAGTGAGGGGCAGGGGCCATCCTACGAGCAGTACTTC.

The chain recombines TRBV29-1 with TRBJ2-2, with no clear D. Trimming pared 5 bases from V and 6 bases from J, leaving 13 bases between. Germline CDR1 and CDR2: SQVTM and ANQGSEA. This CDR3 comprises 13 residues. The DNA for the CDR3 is TGCAGCGTTAGGCCAGCCGGGTCCGGGGAGCTGTTTTTT. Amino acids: CSVRPAGSGELFF.

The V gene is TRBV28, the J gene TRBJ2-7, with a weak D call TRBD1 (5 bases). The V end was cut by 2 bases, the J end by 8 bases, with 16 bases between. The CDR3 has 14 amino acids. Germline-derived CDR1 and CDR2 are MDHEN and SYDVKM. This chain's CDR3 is CASSLHDRSTKQYF. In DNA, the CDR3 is TGTGCCAGCAGTTTACACGACAGAAGTACGAAGCAGTACTTC.